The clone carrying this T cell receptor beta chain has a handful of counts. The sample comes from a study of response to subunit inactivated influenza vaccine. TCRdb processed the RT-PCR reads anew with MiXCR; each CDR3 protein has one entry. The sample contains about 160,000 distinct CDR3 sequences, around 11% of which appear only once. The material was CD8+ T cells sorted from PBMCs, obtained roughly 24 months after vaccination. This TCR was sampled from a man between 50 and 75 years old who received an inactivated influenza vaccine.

The CDR3 loop reads CSVVGQGLNYGYTF. CDR3 sequence (DNA): TGCAGCGTCGTGGGACAGGGGCTGAACTATGGCTACACCTTC. The chain is built from TRBV29-1 and TRBJ1-2, with 10 bases fitting TRBD1. This CDR3 has 14 residues. CDR1 and CDR2 from the germline V gene are SQVTM and ANQGSEA. V lost 6 bases to trimming and J lost 2 bases; unmatched junction nucleotides: 6.